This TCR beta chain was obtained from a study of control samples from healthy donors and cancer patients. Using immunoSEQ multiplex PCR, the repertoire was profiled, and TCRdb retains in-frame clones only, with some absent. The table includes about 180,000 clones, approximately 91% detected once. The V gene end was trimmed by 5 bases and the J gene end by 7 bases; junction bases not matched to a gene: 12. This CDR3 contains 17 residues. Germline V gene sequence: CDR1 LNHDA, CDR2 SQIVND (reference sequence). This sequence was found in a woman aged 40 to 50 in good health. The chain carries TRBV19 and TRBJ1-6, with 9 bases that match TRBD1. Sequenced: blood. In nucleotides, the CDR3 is TGTGCCAGTAGTCCACGGGGACAGGGTGTGAAGAATTCACCCCTCCACTTT. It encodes CASSPRGQGVKNSPLHF.